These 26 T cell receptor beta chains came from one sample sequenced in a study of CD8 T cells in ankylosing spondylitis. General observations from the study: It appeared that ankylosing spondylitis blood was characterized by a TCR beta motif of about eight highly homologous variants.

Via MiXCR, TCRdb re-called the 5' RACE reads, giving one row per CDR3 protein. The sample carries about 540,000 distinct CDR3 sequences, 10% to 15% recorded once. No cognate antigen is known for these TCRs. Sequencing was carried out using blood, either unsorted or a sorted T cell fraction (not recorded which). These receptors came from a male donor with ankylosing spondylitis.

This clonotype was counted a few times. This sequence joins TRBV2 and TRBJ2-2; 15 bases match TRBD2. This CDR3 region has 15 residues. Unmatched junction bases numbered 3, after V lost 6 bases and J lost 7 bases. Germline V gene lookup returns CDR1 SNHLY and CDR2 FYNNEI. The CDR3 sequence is CASSAGLAGGGELFF. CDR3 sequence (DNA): TGTGCCAGCAGCGCGGGACTAGCGGGAGGCGGGGAGCTGTTTTTT.

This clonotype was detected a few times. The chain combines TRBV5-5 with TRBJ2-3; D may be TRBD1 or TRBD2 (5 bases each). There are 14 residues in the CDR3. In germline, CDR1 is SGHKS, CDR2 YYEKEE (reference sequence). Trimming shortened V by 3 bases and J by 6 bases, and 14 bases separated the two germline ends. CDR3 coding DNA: TGTGCCAGCAGCTCCTCCCGGGGCCGGGATACGCAGTATTTT. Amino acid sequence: CASSSSRGRDTQYF.

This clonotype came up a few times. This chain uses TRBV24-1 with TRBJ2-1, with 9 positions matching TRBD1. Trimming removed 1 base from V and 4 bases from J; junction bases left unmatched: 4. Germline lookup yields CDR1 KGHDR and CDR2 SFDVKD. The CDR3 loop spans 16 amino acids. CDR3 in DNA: TGTGCCACCAGTGATTTAGCGACAGGGGGTTACAATGAGCAGTTCTTC. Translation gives CATSDLATGGYNEQFF.

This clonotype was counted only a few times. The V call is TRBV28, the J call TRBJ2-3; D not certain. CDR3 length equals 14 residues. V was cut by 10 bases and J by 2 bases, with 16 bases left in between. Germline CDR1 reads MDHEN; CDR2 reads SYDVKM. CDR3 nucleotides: TGTGCCACCTCGTCGACTGTACTCACAGATACGCAGTATTTT. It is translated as CATSSTVLTDTQYF.

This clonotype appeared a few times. The CDR3 sequence is CASRFGGTGGGVANEKLFF. CDR3 DNA: TGTGCCAGTAGGTTCGGCGGGACAGGGGGCGGCGTGGCTAATGAAAAACTGTTTTTT. The chain is built from TRBV19 and TRBJ1-4; 12 nucleotides agree with TRBD1. The ends lost 6 bases at V and 3 bases at J; junction bases unmatched: 14. CDR1 is LNHDA and CDR2 is SQIVND in the germline V gene (reference sequence). The CDR3 loop spans 19 amino acids. The variable domain in full, completed from reference TRBV19 and TRBJ1-4, reads DGGITQSPKYLFRKEGQNVTLSCEQNLNHDAMYWYRQDPGQGLRLIYYSQIVNDFQKGDIAEGYSVSREKKESFPLTVTSAQKNPTAFYLCASRFGGTGGGVANEKLFFGSGTQLSVL.

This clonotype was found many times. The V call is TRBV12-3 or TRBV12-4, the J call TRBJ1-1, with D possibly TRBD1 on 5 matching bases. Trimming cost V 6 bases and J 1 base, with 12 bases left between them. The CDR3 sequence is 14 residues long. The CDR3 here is CASRDDSWNTEAFF. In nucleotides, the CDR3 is TGTGCCAGCAGAGATGACAGCTGGAACACTGAAGCTTTCTTT.

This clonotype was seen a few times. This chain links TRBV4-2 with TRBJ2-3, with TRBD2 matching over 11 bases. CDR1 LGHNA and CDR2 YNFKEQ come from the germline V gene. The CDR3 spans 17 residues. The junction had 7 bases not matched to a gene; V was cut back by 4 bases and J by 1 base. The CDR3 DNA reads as TGTGCCAGCAGCCCCTTGACTAGCGGGGAACGCACAGATACGCAGTATTTT. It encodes CASSPLTSGERTDTQYF.

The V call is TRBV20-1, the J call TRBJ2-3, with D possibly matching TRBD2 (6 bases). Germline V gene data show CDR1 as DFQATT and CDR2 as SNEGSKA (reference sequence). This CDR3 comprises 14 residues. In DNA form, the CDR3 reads TGCAAAACCTTTAGCGGCGATGGTCCAGATACGCAGTATTTT. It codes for CKTFSGDGPDTQYF.

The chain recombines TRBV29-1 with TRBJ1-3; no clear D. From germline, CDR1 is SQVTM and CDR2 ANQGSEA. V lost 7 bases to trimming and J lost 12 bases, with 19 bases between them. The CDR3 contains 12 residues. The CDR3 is CSGLDAERYIYF. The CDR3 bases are TGCAGCGGTCTAGACGCAGAACGATACATATATTTT.

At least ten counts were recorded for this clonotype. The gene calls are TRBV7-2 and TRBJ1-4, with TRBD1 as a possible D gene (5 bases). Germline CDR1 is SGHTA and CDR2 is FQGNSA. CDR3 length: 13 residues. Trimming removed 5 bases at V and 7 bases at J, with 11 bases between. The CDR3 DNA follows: TGTGCCAGCAGCCGAAGCGGGGGTGAAAAACTGTTTTTT. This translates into CASSRSGGEKLFF. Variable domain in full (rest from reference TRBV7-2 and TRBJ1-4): GAGVSQSPSNKVTEKGKDVELRCDPISGHTALYWYRQSLGQGLEFLIYFQGNSAPDKSGLPSDRFSAERTGGSVSTLTIQRTQQEDSAVYLCASSRSGGEKLFFGSGTQLSVL.

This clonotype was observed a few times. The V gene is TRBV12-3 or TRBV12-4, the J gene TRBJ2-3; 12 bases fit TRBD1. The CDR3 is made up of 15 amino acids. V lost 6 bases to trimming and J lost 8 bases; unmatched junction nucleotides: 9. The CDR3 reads CASSPGTGGRGTQYF. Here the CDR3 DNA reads TGTGCCAGCAGCCCCGGGACAGGGGGCCGGGGTACGCAGTATTTT.

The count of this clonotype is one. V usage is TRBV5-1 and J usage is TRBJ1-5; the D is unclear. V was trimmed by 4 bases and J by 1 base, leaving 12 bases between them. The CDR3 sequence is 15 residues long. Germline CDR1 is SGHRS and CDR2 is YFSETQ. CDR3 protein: CASSTSPGSNQPQHF. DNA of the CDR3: TGCGCCAGCAGCACAAGCCCGGGGAGCAATCAGCCCCAGCATTTT. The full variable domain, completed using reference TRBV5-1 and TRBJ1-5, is KAGVTQTPRYLIKTRGQQVTLSCSPISGHRSVSWYQQTPGQGLQFLFEYFSETQRNKGNFPGRFSGRQFSNSRSEMNVSTLELGDSALYLCASSTSPGSNQPQHFGDGTRLSIL.

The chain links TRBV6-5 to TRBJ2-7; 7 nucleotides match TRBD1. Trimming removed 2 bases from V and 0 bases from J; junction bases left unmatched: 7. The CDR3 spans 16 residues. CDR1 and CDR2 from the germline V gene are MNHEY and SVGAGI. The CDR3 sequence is CASSYGEGANSYEQYV. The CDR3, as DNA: TGTGCCAGCAGTTACGGCGAGGGGGCGAACTCCTACGAGCAGTACGTC.

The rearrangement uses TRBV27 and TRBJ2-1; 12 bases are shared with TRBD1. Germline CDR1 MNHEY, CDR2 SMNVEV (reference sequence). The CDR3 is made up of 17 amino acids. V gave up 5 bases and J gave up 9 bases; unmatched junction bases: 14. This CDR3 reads CASSLGKGQGAQGEQFF. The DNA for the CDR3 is TGTGCCAGCAGTCTAGGGAAGGGACAGGGGGCGCAGGGTGAGCAGTTCTTC.

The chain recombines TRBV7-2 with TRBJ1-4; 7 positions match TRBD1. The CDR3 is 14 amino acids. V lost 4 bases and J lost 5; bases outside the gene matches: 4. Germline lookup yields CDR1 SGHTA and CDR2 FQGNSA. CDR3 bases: TGTGCCAGCAGCTACGACAGGGCGAATGAAAAACTGTTTTTT. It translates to CASSYDRANEKLFF.

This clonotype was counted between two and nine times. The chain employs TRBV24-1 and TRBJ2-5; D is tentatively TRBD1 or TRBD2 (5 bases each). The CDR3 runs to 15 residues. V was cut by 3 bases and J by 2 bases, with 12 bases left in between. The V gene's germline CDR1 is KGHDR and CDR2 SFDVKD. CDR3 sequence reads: CATSDAGTAQETQYF. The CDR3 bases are TGTGCCACCAGTGATGCTGGGACGGCGCAAGAGACCCAGTACTTC.

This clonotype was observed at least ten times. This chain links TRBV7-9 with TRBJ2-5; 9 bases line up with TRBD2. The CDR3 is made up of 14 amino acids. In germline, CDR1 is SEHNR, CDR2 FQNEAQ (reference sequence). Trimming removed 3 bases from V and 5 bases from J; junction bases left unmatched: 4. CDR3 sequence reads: CASSLSAGGETQYF. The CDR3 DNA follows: TGTGCCAGCAGCTTGTCAGCGGGAGGCGAGACCCAGTACTTC.

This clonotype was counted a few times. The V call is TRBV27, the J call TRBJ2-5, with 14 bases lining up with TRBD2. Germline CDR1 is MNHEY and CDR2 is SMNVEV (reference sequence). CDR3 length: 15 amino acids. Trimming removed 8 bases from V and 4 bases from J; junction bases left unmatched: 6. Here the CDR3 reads CASGGTSGRIETQYF. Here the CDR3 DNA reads TGTGCCAGCGGGGGGACTAGCGGGAGAATAGAGACCCAGTACTTC.

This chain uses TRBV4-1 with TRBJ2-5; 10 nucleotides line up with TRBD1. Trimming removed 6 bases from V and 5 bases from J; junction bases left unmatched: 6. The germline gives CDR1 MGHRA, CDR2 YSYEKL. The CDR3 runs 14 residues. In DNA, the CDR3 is TGCGCCAGCAGGGGGACAGGGGCAGAGGAGACCCAGTACTTC. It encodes CASRGTGAEETQYF.

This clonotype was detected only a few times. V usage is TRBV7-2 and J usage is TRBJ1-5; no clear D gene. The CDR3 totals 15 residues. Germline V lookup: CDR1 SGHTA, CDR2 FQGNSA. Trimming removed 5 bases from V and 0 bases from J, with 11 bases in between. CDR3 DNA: TGTGCCAGCAGCGCCGGGGAATTTAGCAATCAGCCCCAGCATTTT. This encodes CASSAGEFSNQPQHF.

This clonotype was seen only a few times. The CDR3 DNA follows: TGCGCCAGCAGCTTGGACCTGCGGGGAGCCTACGAGCAGTACTTC. The encoded protein is CASSLDLRGAYEQYF. V is TRBV5-1 and J is TRBJ2-7; D perhaps matches TRBD2 (6 bases). The germline V and J ends were trimmed by 0 bases and 2 bases, with 12 bases remaining between them. The CDR3 runs to 15 residues. Germline CDR1 and CDR2: SGHRS and YFSETQ.

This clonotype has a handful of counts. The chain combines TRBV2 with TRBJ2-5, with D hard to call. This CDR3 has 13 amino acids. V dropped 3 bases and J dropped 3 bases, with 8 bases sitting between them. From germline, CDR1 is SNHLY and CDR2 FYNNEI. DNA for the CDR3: TGTGCCAGCAGTGACGATAGGGAAGAGACCCAGTACTTC. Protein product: CASSDDREETQYF.

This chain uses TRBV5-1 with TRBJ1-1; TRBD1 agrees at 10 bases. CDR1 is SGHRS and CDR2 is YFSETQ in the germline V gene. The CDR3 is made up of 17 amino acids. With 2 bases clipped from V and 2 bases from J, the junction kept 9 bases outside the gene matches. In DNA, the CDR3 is TGCGCCAGCAGCTTAACCGGGACAGGGGTAGAAAACACTGAAGCTTTCTTT. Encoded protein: CASSLTGTGVENTEAFF.

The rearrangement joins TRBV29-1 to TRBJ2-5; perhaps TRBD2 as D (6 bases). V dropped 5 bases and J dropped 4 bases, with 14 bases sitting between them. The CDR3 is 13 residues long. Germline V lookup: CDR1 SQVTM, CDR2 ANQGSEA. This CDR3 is CSVSPDGGETQYF. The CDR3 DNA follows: TGCAGCGTTAGTCCGGACGGGGGAGAGACCCAGTACTTC.

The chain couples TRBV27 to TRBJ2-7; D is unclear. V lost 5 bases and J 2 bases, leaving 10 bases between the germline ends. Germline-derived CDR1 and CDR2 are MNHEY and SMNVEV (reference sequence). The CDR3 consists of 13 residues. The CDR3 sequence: CASSINPTYEQYV. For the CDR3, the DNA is TGTGCCAGCAGTATTAACCCCACCTACGAGCAGTACGTC.

The CDR3 DNA sequence: TGTGCCAGCAGGACGGCCTACAATGAGCAGTTCTTC. It yields the protein CASRTAYNEQFF. The J gene is TRBJ2-1, the V gene TRBV25-1, with unresolved D. The CDR3 is 12 residues long. The ends were cut back, 6 bases at V and 2 bases at J, with 5 bases in the middle. CDR1 is MGHDK and CDR2 is SYGVNS in the germline V gene.